This paragraph reports one T cell receptor (beta chain). No antigen is known for it. These data belong to a study of OX40 agonist ivuxolimab in advanced cancers. Study-wide background: Among those enrolled, mean age was approximately 60 years (range about 23 to 79) and about 82% were male. Study results and limitations: Determination of antigen specificity was not performed for the expanded peripheral T cells.

The repertoire was sequenced with immunoSEQ multiplex PCR; TCRdb's copy has only in-frame clones and lacks some. This repertoire shows 95,000 to 100,000 clones, about 79% found once; its top ten account for more than 1.2%. The length of the CDR3 is 14 residues. J lost 8 bases, V lost 5 bases, and 8 bases had no gene match. CDR1 and CDR2 (germline): SEHNR, FQNEAQ (reference sequence). This material consisted of CD4+ or CD8+ T cells sorted from blood, taken in a trial of the OX40 agonist ivuxolimab. The receptor's source is an adult with an advanced solid tumor such as melanoma, head and neck, liver or kidney cancer. The genes are TRBV7-9 and TRBJ1-4, with TRBD1 matching over 7 bases. The CDR3 coding sequence is TGTGCCAGCAGCCCCAACAGGGGTCGGGAAAAACTGTTTTTT. Translating gives CASSPNRGREKLFF.